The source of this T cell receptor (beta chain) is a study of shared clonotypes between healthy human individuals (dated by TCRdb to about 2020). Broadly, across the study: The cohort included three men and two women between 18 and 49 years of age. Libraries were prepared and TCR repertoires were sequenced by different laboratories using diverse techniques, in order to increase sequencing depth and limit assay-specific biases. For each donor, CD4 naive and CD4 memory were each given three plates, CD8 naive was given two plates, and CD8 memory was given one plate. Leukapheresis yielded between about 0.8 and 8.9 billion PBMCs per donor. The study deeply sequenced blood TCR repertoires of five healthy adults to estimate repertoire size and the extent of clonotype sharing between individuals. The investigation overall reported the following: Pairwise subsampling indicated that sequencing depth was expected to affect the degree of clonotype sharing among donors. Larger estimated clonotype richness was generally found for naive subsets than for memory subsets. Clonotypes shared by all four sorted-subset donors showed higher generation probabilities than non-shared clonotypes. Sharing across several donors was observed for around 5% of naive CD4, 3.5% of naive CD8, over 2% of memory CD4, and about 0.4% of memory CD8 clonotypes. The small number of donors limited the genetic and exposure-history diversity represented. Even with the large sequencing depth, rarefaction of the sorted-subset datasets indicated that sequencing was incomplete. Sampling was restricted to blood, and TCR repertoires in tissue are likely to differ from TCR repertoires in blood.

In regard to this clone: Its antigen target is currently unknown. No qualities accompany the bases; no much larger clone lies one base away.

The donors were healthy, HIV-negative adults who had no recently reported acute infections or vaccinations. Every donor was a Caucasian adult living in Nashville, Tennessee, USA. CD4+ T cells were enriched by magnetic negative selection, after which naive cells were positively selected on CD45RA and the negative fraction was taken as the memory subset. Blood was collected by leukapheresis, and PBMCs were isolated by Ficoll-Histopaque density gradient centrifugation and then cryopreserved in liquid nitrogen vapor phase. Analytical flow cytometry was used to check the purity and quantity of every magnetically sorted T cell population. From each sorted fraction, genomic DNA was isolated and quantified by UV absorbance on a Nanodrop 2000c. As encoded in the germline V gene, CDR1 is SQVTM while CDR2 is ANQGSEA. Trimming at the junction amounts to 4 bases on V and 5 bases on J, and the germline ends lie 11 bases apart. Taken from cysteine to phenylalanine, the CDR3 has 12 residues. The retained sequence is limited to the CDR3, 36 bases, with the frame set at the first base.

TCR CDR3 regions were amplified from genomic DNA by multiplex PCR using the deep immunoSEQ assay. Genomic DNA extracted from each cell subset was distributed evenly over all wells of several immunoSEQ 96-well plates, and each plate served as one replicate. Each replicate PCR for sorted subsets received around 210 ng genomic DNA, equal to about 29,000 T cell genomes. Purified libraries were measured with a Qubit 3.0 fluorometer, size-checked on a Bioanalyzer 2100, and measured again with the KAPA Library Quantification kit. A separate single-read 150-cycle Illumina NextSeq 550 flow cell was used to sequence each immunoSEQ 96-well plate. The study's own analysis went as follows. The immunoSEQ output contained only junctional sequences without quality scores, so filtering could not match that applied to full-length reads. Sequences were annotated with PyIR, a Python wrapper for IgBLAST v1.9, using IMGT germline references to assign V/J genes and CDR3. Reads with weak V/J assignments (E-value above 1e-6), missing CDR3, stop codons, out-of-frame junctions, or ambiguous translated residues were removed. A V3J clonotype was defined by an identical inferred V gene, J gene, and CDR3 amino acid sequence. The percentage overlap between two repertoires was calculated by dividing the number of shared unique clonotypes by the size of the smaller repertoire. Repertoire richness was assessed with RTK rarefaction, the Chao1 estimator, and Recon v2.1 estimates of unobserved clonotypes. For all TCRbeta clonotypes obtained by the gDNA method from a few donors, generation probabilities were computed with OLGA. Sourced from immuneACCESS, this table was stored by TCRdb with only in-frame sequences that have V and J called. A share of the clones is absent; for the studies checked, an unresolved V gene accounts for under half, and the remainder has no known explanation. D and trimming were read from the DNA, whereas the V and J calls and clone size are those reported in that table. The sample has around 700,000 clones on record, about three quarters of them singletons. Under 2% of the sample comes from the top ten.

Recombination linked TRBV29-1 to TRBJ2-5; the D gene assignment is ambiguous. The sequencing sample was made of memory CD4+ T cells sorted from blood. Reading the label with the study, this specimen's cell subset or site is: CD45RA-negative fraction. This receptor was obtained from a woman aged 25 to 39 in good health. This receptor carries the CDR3 CSVVSFPETQYF. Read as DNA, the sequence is TGCAGCGTTGTTTCGTTCCCCGAGACCCAGTACTTC.